The source of this TCR beta chain is a study of T cells in Graves' hyperthyroidism and ophthalmopathy. General observations from the study: In simple terms, a model built on 13 V-J features told ophthalmopathy apart from stable hyperthyroidism.

Amplified TCR beta CDR3 regions came from RNA transcripts. Using the HTBI primer set, a first-round RT-PCR was run on the TCR CDR3. One entry per CDR3 protein, called by TCRdb with MiXCR from the multiplex PCR reads. The table includes around 290,000 distinct CDR3 sequences, roughly 13% detected once. In this sample, this clonotype turned up many times. Its antigen is undetermined. Germline loops: CDR1 LNHNV, CDR2 YYDKDF (reference sequence). The CDR3 is made up of 15 amino acids. V lost 4 bases, J lost 2 bases, and 6 bases stayed unmatched. This TCR came from a woman aged 40 to 49 with Graves' hyperthyroidism. The sample taken for sequencing was blood. This chain connects TRBV15 to TRBJ2-3; 7 bases map to TRBD1. CDR3 sequence: CATSNLQGDTDTQYF. In DNA form, the CDR3 reads TGTGCCACCAGCAATCTCCAGGGGGACACAGATACGCAGTATTTT.